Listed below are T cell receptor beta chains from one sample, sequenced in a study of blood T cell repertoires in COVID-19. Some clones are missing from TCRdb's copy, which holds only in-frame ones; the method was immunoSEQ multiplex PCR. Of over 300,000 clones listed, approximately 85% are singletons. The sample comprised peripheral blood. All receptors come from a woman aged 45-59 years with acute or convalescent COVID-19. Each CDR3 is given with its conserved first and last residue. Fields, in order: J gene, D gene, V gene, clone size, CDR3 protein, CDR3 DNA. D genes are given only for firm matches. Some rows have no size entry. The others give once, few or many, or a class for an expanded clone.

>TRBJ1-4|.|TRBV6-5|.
CASSYVGGSNEKLFF
TGTGCCAGCAGTTACGTAGGAGGGTCTAATGAAAAACTGTTTTTT
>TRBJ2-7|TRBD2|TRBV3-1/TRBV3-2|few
CASSHPWGGRSSYEQYF
TGTGCCAGCAGCCACCCGTGGGGGGGACGGAGCTCCTACGAGCAGTACTTC
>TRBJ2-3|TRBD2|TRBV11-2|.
CASSLGLAHTQYF
TGTGCCAGCAGCTTGGGACTAGCGCATACGCAGTATTTT
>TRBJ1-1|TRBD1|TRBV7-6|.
CASSPTGAEAFF
TGTGCCAGCAGCCCGACAGGGGCTGAAGCTTTCTTT
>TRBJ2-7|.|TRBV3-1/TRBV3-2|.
CASSHSSRNPYEQYF
TGTGCCAGCAGCCATAGTTCGCGGAATCCCTACGAGCAGTACTTC
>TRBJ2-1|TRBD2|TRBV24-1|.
CATSDGLTQLAGVGEQFF
TGTGCCACCAGTGATGGCCTCACTCAGCTAGCGGGAGTCGGTGAGCAGTTCTTC
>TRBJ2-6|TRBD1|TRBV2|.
CASSAGQGAGTGANVLTF
TGTGCCAGCAGTGCAGGACAGGGGGCTGGCACTGGGGCCAACGTCCTGACTTTC
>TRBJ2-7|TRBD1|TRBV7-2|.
CASSFDGGTGVEQYF
TGTGCCAGCAGCTTCGACGGAGGGACAGGGGTCGAGCAGTACTTC
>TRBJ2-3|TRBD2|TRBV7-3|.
CASTGSSGGNTQYF
TGTGCCAGCACGGGGTCTAGCGGGGGGAATACGCAGTATTTT
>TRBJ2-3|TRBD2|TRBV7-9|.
CASSLEAGGNTDTQYF
TGTGCCAGCAGCTTAGAGGCGGGAGGAAACACAGATACGCAGTATTTT
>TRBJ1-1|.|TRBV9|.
CASSIGGGTEAFF
TGTGCCAGCAGCATAGGAGGGGGCACTGAAGCTTTCTTT
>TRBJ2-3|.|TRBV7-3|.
CASTGGGGASTDTQYF
TGTGCCAGCACCGGAGGGGGGGGAGCTAGCACAGATACGCAGTATTTT
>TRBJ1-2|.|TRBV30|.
CAWSVKTAKTYGYTF
TGTGCCTGGAGTGTTAAGACAGCGAAAACCTATGGCTACACCTTC
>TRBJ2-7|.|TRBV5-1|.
CASSFSGLTYEQYF
TGCGCCAGCAGCTTTTCAGGACTAACCTACGAGCAGTACTTC
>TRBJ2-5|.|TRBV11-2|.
CASSYRATQETQYF
TGTGCCAGCAGCTACAGGGCAACCCAAGAGACCCAGTACTTC
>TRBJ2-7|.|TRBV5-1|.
CASSLYPGDYYEQYF
TGCGCCAGCAGCTTGTATCCGGGAGACTACTACGAGCAGTACTTC
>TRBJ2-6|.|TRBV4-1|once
CASSQGQVASGANVLTF
TGCGCCAGCAGCCAAGGACAGGTCGCCTCTGGGGCCAACGTCCTGACTTTC
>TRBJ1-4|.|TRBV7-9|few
CASSSPQATNEKLFF
TGTGCCAGCAGCTCCCCACAAGCAACTAATGAAAAACTGTTTTTT
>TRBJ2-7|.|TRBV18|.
CASSGGRLGEQYF
TGTGCCAGCTCAGGGGGCCGTTTGGGAGAGCAGTACTTC
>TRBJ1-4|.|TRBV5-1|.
CASSLGVGSEKLFF
TGCGCCAGCAGCTTGGGAGTCGGTAGTGAAAAACTGTTTTTT
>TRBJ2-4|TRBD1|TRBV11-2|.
CASSFRSGQGAKNIQYF
TGTGCCAGCAGCTTCCGTTCGGGACAGGGGGCCAAAAACATTCAGTACTTC
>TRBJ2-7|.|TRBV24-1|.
CATSDIGTHEQYF
TGTGCCACCAGTGATATTGGGACACACGAGCAGTACTTC
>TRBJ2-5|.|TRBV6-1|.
CASTGRGEETQYF
TGTGCCAGCACGGGCAGGGGAGAGGAGACCCAGTACTTC
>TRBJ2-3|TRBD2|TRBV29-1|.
CSGSGRAINTQYF
TGCAGCGGGAGCGGGAGGGCCATAAATACGCAGTATTTT
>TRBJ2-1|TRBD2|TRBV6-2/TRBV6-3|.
CASSYSSGLAGEVYNEQFF
TGTGCCAGCAGTTACTCGAGTGGTTTAGCGGGAGAAGTCTACAATGAGCAGTTCTTC
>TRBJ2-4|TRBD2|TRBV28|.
CASSRRGTSGPVAKNIQYF
TGTGCCAGCAGTAGACGAGGGACTAGCGGGCCAGTAGCCAAAAACATTCAGTACTTC
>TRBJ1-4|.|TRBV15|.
CATSREQGNSEKLFF
TGTGCCACCAGCAGAGAACAGGGTAACAGTGAAAAACTGTTTTTT
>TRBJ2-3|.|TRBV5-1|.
CASRLQLTITDTQYF
TGCGCCAGCCGCCTTCAACTTACTATCACAGATACGCAGTATTTT
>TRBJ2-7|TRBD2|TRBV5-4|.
CASSLGTSGSYEQYF
TGTGCCAGCAGCCTAGGGACTAGCGGGAGTTACGAGCAGTACTTC
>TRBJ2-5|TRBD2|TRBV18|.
CASSPGGGETQYF
TGTGCCAGCTCACCAGGCGGGGGAGAGACCCAGTACTTC
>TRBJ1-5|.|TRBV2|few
CASRGVGSNQPQHF
TGTGCCAGCCGGGGGGTTGGTAGCAATCAGCCCCAGCATTTT
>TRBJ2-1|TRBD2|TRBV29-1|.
CSAGLAGDNEQFF
TGCAGCGCCGGACTAGCGGGAGATAATGAGCAGTTCTTC
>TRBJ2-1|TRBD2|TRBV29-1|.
CSVELAGGDGYNEQFF
TGCAGCGTTGAACTAGCGGGAGGAGATGGCTACAATGAGCAGTTCTTC
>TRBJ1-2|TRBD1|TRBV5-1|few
CASKVQGASDGYTF
TGCGCCAGCAAGGTACAGGGGGCGTCAGACGGCTACACCTTC
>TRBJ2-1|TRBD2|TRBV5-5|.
CASRLAGTSNNEQFF
TGTGCCAGCAGACTAGCCGGGACTAGCAACAATGAGCAGTTCTTC
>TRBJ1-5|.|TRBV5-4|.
CASSSQGGQPQHF
TGTGCCAGCAGCTCACAGGGTGGTCAGCCCCAGCATTTT
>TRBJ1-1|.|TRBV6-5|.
CASSLSQVLNTEAFF
TGTGCCAGCAGCCTATCACAGGTCTTGAACACTGAAGCTTTCTTT
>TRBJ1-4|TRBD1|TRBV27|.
CASSLRTGMPLNEKLFF
TGTGCCAGCAGTTTACGGACAGGGATGCCCTTGAATGAAAAACTGTTTTTT
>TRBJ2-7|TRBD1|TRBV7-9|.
CASSLAQGRTYEQYF
TGTGCCAGCAGCTTAGCACAGGGGCGAACCTACGAGCAGTACTTC
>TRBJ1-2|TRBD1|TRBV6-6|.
CASSYRSDRELHGYTF
TGTGCCAGCAGTTACAGGTCGGACAGGGAGTTACATGGCTACACCTTC
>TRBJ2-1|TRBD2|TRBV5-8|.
CASSLFVRRGSSYNEQFF
TGTGCCAGCAGCTTGTTTGTCCGGCGGGGGTCTTCCTACAATGAGCAGTTCTTC
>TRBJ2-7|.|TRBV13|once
CASSPGSYEQYF
TGTGCCAGCAGCCCAGGCTCCTACGAGCAGTACTTC
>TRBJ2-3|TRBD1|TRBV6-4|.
CASSETGSPDTQYF
TGTGCCAGCAGTGAGACAGGGTCCCCAGATACGCAGTATTTT
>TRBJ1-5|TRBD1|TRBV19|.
CASSDRGSNQPQHF
TGTGCCAGTAGCGACAGGGGCAGCAATCAGCCCCAGCATTTT
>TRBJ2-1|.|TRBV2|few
CASDEVTGGANEQFF
TGTGCCAGCGACGAAGTGACAGGTGGTGCCAATGAGCAGTTCTTC
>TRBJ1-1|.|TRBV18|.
CASSQMTTGANTEAFF
TGTGCCAGCTCACAAATGACGACAGGAGCGAACACTGAAGCTTTCTTT
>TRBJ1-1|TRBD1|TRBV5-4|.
CASSRDSFMNTEAFF
TGTGCCAGCAGCAGGGACAGTTTCATGAACACTGAAGCTTTCTTT
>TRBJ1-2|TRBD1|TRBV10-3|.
CAISESRGKGAANYGYTF
TGTGCCATCAGTGAGTCGAGGGGTAAGGGGGCAGCTAACTATGGCTACACCTTC
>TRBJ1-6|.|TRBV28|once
CASSLQDNSPLHF
TGTGCCAGCAGTTTACAGGATAATTCACCCCTCCACTTT
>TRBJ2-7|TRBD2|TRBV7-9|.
CASSPWMDQSGREAYEQYF
TGTGCCAGCAGCCCATGGATGGATCAAAGCGGGAGGGAGGCCTACGAGCAGTACTTC
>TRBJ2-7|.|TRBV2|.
CANGQSSYEQYF
TGTGCCAACGGACAGTCCTCCTACGAGCAGTACTTC
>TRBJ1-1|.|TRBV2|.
CASSGGTEAFF
TGTGCCAGCAGTGGAGGAACTGAAGCTTTCTTT
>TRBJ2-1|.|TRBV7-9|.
CASSLAGASNEQFF
TGTGCCAGCAGCTTAGCGGGAGCCAGCAATGAGCAGTTCTTC
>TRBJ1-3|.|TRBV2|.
CASRVGGNTIYF
TGTGCCAGCCGGGTCGGTGGAAACACCATATATTTT
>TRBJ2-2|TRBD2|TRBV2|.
CASRWTSETGELFF
TGTGCCAGCAGGTGGACTAGCGAGACCGGGGAGCTGTTTTTT
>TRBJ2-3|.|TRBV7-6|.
CASSLTGGGGYSTDTQYF
TGTGCCAGCAGCTTAACTGGCGGGGGCGGCTATAGCACAGATACGCAGTATTTT
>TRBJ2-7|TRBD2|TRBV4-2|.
CASSQRLAASYEQYF
TGTGCCAGCAGCCAAAGACTAGCGGCCTCCTACGAGCAGTACTTC
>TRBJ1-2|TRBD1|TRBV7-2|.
CASSLGQGREGYGYTF
TGTGCCAGCAGCTTGGGACAGGGGAGGGAGGGGTATGGCTACACCTTC
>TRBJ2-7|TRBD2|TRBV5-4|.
CASSRSGRPYEQYF
TGTGCCAGCAGCCGGAGCGGGAGACCCTACGAGCAGTACTTC
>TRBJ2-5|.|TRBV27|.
CASSLVRAEETQYF
TGTGCCAGCAGTTTAGTAAGAGCGGAAGAGACCCAGTACTTC